Each of the 10 T cell receptor beta chains below was sequenced from the same sample in a study of T cell responses to AZD1222 COVID-19 vaccine. Clones were read by immunoSEQ multiplex PCR, and TCRdb kept only the in-frame ones, dropping some. This table has 180,000 or so clones, 90% to 95% appearing once. The sequencing here drew on peripheral blood, taken 28 days after the second AZD1222 dose. The receptors stem from an adult who received the AZD1222 COVID-19 vaccine.

This sequence joins TRBV4-1 and TRBJ1-5, with TRBD1 matching 10 bases. The CDR3 extends over 14 amino acids. Germline trimming cut 1 base from V and 15 bases from J; bases unmatched to any gene: 9. From germline, CDR1 is MGHRA and CDR2 YSYEKL. The CDR3 nucleotides read TGCGCCAGCAGCCAAGGCTGGGACAGGGGAATTCGGCATTTT. Residues: CASSQGWDRGIRHF.

The chain recombines TRBV19 with TRBJ1-1; perhaps TRBD1 as D (5 bases). The CDR3 sequence is 18 residues long. The germline V gene has CDR1 LNHDA and CDR2 SQIVND (reference sequence). Trimming stripped 5 bases from V and 3 bases from J, with 25 bases between. The CDR3 sequence is CASSAYSRGALMDTEAFF. CDR3 in DNA: TGTGCCAGTAGTGCGTACTCCCGAGGGGCGCTAATGGACACTGAAGCTTTCTTT.

This rearrangement joins TRBV6-5 to TRBJ2-1; the D gene is possibly TRBD2 (7 bases). The germline gives CDR1 MNHEY, CDR2 SVGAGI. V lost 0 bases to trimming and J lost 8 bases, with 11 bases between them. The CDR3 sequence is 14 residues long. CDR3 DNA: TGTGCCAGCAGTTACTCGAGGGGGGGCTATGAGCAGTTCTTC. Its translation: CASSYSRGGYEQFF.

CDR3 sequence: CASRRAPNEKLFF. The CDR3 bases are TGTGCCAGCCGACGGGCTCCCAATGAAAAACTGTTTTTT. V and J are TRBV5-5 and TRBJ1-4, with D unclear. V was trimmed by 7 bases and J by 5 bases, leaving 12 bases between them. The germline V gene has CDR1 SGHKS and CDR2 YYEKEE (reference sequence). This CDR3 spans 13 amino acids. Drawing the rest from reference TRBV5-5 and TRBJ1-4, the complete variable domain is DAGVTQSPTHLIKTRGQQVTLRCSPISGHKSVSWYQQVLGQGPQFIFQYYEKEERGRGNFPDRFSARQFPNYSSELNVNALLLGDSALYLCASRRAPNEKLFFGSGTQLSVL.

The chain joins TRBV18 to TRBJ1-5; D remains unclear. Germline CDR1 is KGHSH and CDR2 is LQKENI. The length of the CDR3 is 15 residues. With 4 bases removed from V and 0 bases from J, the gap between germline ends came to 10 bases. The CDR3 bases are TGTGCCAGCTCACTCAGAGAAAATAGCAATCAGCCCCAGCATTTT. Encoded protein: CASSLRENSNQPQHF. The variable domain in full, with the rest retrieved from reference TRBV18 and TRBJ1-5, is NAGVMQNPRHLVRRRGQEARLRCSPMKGHSHVYWYRQLPEEGLKFMVYLQKENIIDESGMPKERFSAEFPKEGPSILRIQQVVRGDSAAYFCASSLRENSNQPQHFGDGTRLSIL.

V gene TRBV5-1 combines with J gene TRBJ2-7; 8 bases match TRBD1. The CDR3 totals 16 residues. Trimming took 3 bases from V and 6 from J; bases not matched to a gene: 14. Germline V gives CDR1 SGHRS, CDR2 YFSETQ. Here the CDR3 reads CASSWTSGQGFGEQYF. The CDR3 coding sequence is TGCGCCAGCAGCTGGACCAGCGGACAGGGATTCGGCGAGCAGTACTTC.

J is TRBJ2-5 and V is TRBV7-6, with D maybe TRBD1 (6 bases). The germline gives CDR1 SGHVS, CDR2 FNYEAQ. The germline V and J ends were trimmed by 5 bases and 2 bases, with 15 bases remaining between them. There are 15 residues in the CDR3. CDR3 residues: CASSPNPRGQETQYF. DNA of the CDR3: TGTGCCAGCAGCCCGAACCCCAGGGGTCAAGAGACCCAGTACTTC.

V and J are TRBV7-8 and TRBJ1-2; D possibly corresponds to TRBD1 (5 bases). The CDR3 runs to 13 residues. V was pared by 5 bases and J by 7 bases, with 14 bases between. Germline-derived CDR1 and CDR2 are SGHVS and FQNEAQ. The CDR3 loop reads CASSLRTGGGYTF. CDR3 coding DNA: TGTGCCAGCAGCCTGCGGACGGGGGGTGGCTACACCTTC. The full variable domain, rest sourced from reference TRBV7-8 and TRBJ1-2, is GAGVSQSPRYKVAKRGQDVALRCDPISGHVSLFWYQQALGQGPEFLTYFQNEAQLDKSGLPSDRFFAERPEGSVSTLKIQRTQQEDSAVYLCASSLRTGGGYTFGSGTRLTVV.

CDR3 DNA: TGCGCCAGCGGGAAACAGCCCAACTACGAGCAGTACTTC. Its translation: CASGKQPNYEQYF. The genes are TRBV5-1 and TRBJ2-7; no clear D gene. The CDR3 has 13 residues. The V gene lost 7 bases and the J gene lost 3 bases, with 14 bases spanning the gap. CDR1 is SGHRS, CDR2 YFSETQ, per germline. Variable domain in full (rest from reference TRBV5-1 and TRBJ2-7): KAGVTQTPRYLIKTRGQQVTLSCSPISGHRSVSWYQQTPGQGLQFLFEYFSETQRNKGNFPGRFSGRQFSNSRSEMNVSTLELGDSALYLCASGKQPNYEQYFGPGTRLTVT.

This chain connects TRBV10-2 to TRBJ1-1; D is undetermined. The V and J ends lost 8 bases and 4 bases respectively, with 17 bases between them. Germline values: CDR1 WSHSY, CDR2 SAAADI. There are 14 residues in the CDR3. This CDR3 reads CASGLTARGTEAFF. The CDR3 nucleotides are TGCGCCAGCGGCCTGACGGCACGTGGCACTGAAGCTTTCTTT.